These 2 T cell receptor beta chains came from one sample sequenced in a study of CD8+CD57+ T cells in acquired aplastic anemia. Profiles of TCR beta VDJ and CDR3 were generated from a genomic DNA template. TCRdb itself ran the reads through MiXCR, one entry per CDR3 protein. The data contain about 190,000 distinct CDR3 sequences, 50% to 55% of them singletons. Sequenced sample: sorted CD4+, CD8+, or CD8+CD57+ T cells (not recorded which) from PBMCs. These receptors were taken from a human donor in good health, serving as a control.

In this sample, this clonotype turned up many times. The rearrangement uses TRBV5-5 and TRBJ2-5, with TRBD2 identical over 12 bases. Germline CDR1 SGHKS, CDR2 YYEKEE (reference sequence). V shed 3 bases and J 5 bases; nucleotides not matched to a gene: 14. The CDR3 is made up of 18 amino acids. The CDR3 DNA follows: TGTGCCAGCAGCTCGAACCCTACTAGCGGGGGGTCAGGGGAGACCCAGTACTTC. This gives the protein CASSSNPTSGGSGETQYF.

The J gene is TRBJ1-2, the V gene TRBV25-1; 7 nucleotides align to TRBD1. CDR1 MGHDK and CDR2 SYGVNS come from the germline V gene. This CDR3 comprises 15 residues. With V trimmed by 3 bases and J by 2 bases, 6 bases remained unmatched. CDR3 in amino acids: CASSDGGGQNYGYTF. CDR3 DNA sequence: TGTGCCAGCAGTGATGGGGGGGGACAGAACTATGGCTACACCTTC.